The clone carrying this TCR beta chain was seen a few times. Antigen specificity is unknown. These data come from a study of cytomegalovirus exposure and HLA in healthy donors. Across the whole study: In an earlier analysis, 95 million to 130 million unique TCR beta sequences were found from 200 million or so T cells.

Use of 60 Vbeta and 13 Jbeta primers characterized the PCR. Sequencing was performed with immunoSEQ multiplex PCR; in TCRdb, only in-frame clones are kept and a portion is missing. The repertoire holds around 110,000 clones, around 10% seen once, with approximately 3% in the top ten. Study results and limitations: Overall, roughly 170 TCR beta chains were annotated as cytomegalovirus-associated. Most likely, a cluster of highly shared sequence variants arose as a sequencing artifact. V- and J-gene trimming of TCR beta was linked (in a later analysis) to a missense DCLRE1C variant.

The length of the CDR3 is 13 residues. The V segment lost 5 bases and the J segment 7 bases; nucleotides outside the gene matches: 7. CDR1 is LNHDA, CDR2 SQIVND, per germline (reference sequence). Sequenced input: PBMCs. The sequence was obtained from a man aged 30 to 39 in good health and CMV-seronegative. The V gene is TRBV19, the J gene TRBJ1-1; TRBD1 agrees at 7 bases. The CDR3 sequence: CASSHNRGGEAFF. The CDR3 region has the DNA TGTGCCAGTAGTCATAACAGGGGCGGTGAAGCTTTCTTT.